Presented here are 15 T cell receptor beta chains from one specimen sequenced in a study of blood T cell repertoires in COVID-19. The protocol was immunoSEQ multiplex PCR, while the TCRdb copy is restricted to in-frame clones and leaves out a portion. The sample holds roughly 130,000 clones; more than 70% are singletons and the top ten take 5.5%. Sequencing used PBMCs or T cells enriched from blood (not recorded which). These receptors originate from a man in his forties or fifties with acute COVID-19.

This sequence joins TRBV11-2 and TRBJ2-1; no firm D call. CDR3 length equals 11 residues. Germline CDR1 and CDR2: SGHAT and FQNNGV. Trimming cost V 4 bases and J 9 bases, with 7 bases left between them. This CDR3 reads CASSSGVEQFF. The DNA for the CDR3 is TGTGCCAGCAGCTCCGGAGTTGAGCAGTTCTTC.

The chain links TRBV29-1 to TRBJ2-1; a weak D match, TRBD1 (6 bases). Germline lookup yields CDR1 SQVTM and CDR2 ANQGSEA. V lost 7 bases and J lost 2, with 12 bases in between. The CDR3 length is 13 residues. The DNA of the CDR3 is TGCAGCGCCTTAGGGGGTACCTACAATGAGCAGTTCTTC. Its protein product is CSALGGTYNEQFF.

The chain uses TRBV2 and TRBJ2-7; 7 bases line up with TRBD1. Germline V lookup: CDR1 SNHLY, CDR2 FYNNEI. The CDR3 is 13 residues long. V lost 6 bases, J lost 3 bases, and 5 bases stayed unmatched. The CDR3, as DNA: TGTGCCAGCAGCGACGACAGGGTCTACGAGCAGTACTTC. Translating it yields CASSDDRVYEQYF.

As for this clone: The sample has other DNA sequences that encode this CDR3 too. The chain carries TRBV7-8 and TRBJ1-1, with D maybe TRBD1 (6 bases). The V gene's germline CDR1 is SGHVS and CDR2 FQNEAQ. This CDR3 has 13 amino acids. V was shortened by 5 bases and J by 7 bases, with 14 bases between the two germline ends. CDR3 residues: CASSLVKDSEAFF. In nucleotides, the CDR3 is TGTGCCAGCAGCCTAGTGAAGGACAGTGAAGCTTTCTTT.

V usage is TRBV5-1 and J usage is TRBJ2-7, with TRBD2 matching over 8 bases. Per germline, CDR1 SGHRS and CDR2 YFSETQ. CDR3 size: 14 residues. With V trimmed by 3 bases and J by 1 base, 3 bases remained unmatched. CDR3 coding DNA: TGCGCCAGCAGCTACGGACTAGCTTCCTACGAGCAGTACTTC. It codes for CASSYGLASYEQYF.

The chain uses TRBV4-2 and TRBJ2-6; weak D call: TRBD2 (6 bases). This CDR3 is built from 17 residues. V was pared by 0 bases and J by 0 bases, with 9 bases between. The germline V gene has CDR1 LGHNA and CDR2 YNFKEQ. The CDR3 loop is CASSQDGGSSGANVLTF. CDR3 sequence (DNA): TGTGCCAGCAGCCAAGATGGGGGGAGCTCTGGGGCCAACGTCCTGACTTTC.

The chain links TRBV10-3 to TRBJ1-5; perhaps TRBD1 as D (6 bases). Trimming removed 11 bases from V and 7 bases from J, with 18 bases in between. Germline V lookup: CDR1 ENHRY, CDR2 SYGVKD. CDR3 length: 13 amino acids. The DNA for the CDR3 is TGTGCCGCCGGGCCACAGGGATTACAGCCCCAGCATTTT. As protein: CAAGPQGLQPQHF.

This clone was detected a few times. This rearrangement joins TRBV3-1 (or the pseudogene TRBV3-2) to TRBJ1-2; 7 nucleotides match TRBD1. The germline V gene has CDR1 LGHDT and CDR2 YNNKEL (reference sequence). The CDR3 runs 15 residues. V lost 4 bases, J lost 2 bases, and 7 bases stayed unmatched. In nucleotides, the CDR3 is TGTGCCAGCAGCCGAACGGGACAGAGAAACTATGGCTACACCTTC. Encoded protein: CASSRTGQRNYGYTF.

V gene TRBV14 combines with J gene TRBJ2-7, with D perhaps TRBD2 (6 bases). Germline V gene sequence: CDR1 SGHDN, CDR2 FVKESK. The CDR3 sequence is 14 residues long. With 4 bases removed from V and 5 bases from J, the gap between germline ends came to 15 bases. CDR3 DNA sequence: TGTGCCAGCAGCCGTCTTGGGGGGTTCGACGAGCAGTACTTC. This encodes CASSRLGGFDEQYF.

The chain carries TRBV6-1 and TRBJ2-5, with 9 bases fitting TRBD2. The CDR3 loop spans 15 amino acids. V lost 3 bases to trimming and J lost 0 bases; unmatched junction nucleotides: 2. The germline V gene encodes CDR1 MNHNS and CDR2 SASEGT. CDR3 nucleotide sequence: TGTGCCAGCAGTGACGCTAGCGGGGACCAAGAGACCCAGTACTTC. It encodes CASSDASGDQETQYF.

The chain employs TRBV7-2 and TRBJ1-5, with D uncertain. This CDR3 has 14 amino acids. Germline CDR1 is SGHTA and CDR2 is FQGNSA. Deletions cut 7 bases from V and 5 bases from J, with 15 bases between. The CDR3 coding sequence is TGTGCCAGCAACCAAGGAGGCTTCGATCAGCCCCAGCATTTT. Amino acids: CASNQGGFDQPQHF.

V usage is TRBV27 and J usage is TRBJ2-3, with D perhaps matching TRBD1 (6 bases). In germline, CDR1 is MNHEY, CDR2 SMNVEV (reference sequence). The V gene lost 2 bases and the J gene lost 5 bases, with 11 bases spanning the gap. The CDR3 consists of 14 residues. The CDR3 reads CASSLTGNRDTQYF. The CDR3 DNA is TGTGCCAGCAGTTTAACAGGGAACAGAGATACGCAGTATTTT.

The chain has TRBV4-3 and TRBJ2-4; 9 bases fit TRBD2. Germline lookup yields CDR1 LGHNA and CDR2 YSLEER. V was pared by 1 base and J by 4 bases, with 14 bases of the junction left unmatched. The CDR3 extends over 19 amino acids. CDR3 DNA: TGCGCCAGCAGCCAAGGGGGGAGTAGCGGGAGCACGATGAAAAACATTCAGTACTTC. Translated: CASSQGGSSGSTMKNIQYF.

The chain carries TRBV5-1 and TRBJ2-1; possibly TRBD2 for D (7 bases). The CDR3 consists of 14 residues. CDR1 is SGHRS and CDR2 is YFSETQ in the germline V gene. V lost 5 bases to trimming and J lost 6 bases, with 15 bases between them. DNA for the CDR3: TGCGCCAGCAGTCCAACTAGGGGGGGCAATGAGCAGTTCTTC. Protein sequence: CASSPTRGGNEQFF.

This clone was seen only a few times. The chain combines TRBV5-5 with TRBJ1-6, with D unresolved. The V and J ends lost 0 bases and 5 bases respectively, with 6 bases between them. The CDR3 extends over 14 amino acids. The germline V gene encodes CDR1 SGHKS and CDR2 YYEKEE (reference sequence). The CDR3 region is CASSLDVDNSPLHF. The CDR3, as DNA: TGTGCCAGCAGCTTGGACGTAGATAATTCACCCCTCCACTTT.